One and the same sample provided the 30 T cell receptor beta chains below, sequenced in a study of T cell responses to AZD1222 COVID-19 vaccine. Assay: immunoSEQ multiplex PCR; the TCRdb copy retains only in-frame clones and omits some. The data show over 75,000 clones, with around nine tenths seen just once and approximately 10% held by the top ten. Sequenced material: peripheral blood, taken 28 days after the second AZD1222 dose. These receptors originate from an adult who received the AZD1222 COVID-19 vaccine.

This clone has just one count. V and J are TRBV7-3 and TRBJ2-1, with 8 positions matching TRBD1. The CDR3 contains 14 residues. Looked up from germline, CDR1 is SGHTA and CDR2 is FQGTGA. V shed 3 bases, J shed 5 bases, and the junction held 3 bases outside the gene matches. Here the CDR3 DNA reads TGTGCCAGCAGCTTTTCGACAGGGGACAATGAGCAGTTCTTC. Its protein product is CASSFSTGDNEQFF.

The chain carries TRBV7-2 and TRBJ2-7; D is perhaps TRBD2 (5 bases). Germline V gives CDR1 SGHTA, CDR2 FQGNSA. This CDR3 spans 15 amino acids. The ends were cut back, 4 bases at V and 0 bases at J, with 13 bases in the middle. The CDR3 DNA reads as TGTGCCAGCAGCTCTCCGGACTTAGACTCCTACGAGCAGTACTTC. The encoded protein is CASSSPDLDSYEQYF.

This CDR3 reads CASAAGTRTEAFF. The DNA of the CDR3 is TGTGCCAGCGCGGCAGGTACGCGCACTGAAGCTTTCTTT. V and J are TRBV3-1 (or the pseudogene TRBV3-2) and TRBJ1-1; D unclear. This CDR3 is 13 amino acids long. Germline CDR1 reads LGHDT; CDR2 reads YNNKEL (reference sequence). With 8 bases removed from V and 4 bases from J, the gap between germline ends came to 14 bases.

V and J are TRBV7-9 and TRBJ2-4, with D maybe TRBD1 (6 bases). The CDR3 has 15 amino acids. CDR1 and CDR2 (germline): SEHNR, FQNEAQ (reference sequence). The V gene lost 5 bases and the J gene lost 7 bases, with 18 bases spanning the gap. CDR3 region: CASSPSGPGVNIQYF. CDR3 sequence (DNA): TGTGCCAGCAGCCCATCCGGTCCAGGGGTCAACATTCAGTACTTC.

The rearrangement joins TRBV18 to TRBJ1-1, with 8 nucleotides matching TRBD1. The germline V gene has CDR1 KGHSH and CDR2 LQKENI. The CDR3 runs to 15 residues. V was pared by 5 bases and J by 4 bases, with 9 bases of the junction left unmatched. The CDR3 DNA reads as TGTGCCAGCTCAGCGACAGGGGCGAGGAGCACTGAAGCTTTCTTT. Protein product: CASSATGARSTEAFF.

This sequence joins TRBV7-9 and TRBJ1-5; possible D gene TRBD1, 5 bases. The CDR3 spans 16 residues. Trimming cost V 2 bases and J 1 base, with 12 bases left between them. Germline lookup yields CDR1 SEHNR and CDR2 FQNEAQ (reference sequence). The CDR3 protein is CASSLYGGVSNQPQHF. CDR3 sequence (DNA): TGTGCCAGCAGCTTATACGGGGGAGTCAGCAATCAGCCCCAGCATTTT. Full variable domain (missing parts from reference TRBV7-9 and TRBJ1-5): DTGVSQNPRHKITKRGQNVTFRCDPISEHNRLYWYRQTLGQGPEFLTYFQNEAQLEKSRLLSDRFSAERPKGSFSTLEIQRTEQGDSAMYLCASSLYGGVSNQPQHFGDGTRLSIL.

The genes are TRBV28 and TRBJ1-2; D unresolved. V was cut by 8 bases and J by 3 bases, with 10 bases left in between. The CDR3 contains 12 residues. Germline lookup yields CDR1 MDHEN and CDR2 SYDVKM. The CDR3 loop reads CASLLQHYGYTF. In nucleotides, the CDR3 is TGTGCCAGCCTCCTCCAACACTATGGCTACACCTTC.

The chain is built from TRBV4-3 and TRBJ2-1; D is undetermined. Germline V gene sequence: CDR1 LGHNA, CDR2 YSLEER. The CDR3 is 15 residues long. Between the trimmed V and J ends, which lost 4 bases and 0 bases, there was a span of 10 bases. The CDR3 DNA reads as TGCGCCAGCAGCCGATCGGGTGACTCCTACAATGAGCAGTTCTTC. It specifies CASSRSGDSYNEQFF.

Here the CDR3 reads CASSIPGQGSNQPQHF. Here the CDR3 DNA reads TGTGCCAGTAGTATACCCGGGCAGGGAAGCAATCAGCCCCAGCATTTT. This chain connects TRBV19 to TRBJ1-5, with D possibly being TRBD1 (5 bases). With 2 bases removed from V and 1 base from J, the gap between germline ends came to 12 bases. CDR1 and CDR2 (germline): LNHDA, SQIVND (reference sequence). The CDR3 totals 16 residues.

The V call is TRBV9, the J call TRBJ2-1; 13 nucleotides match TRBD2. The CDR3 length is 17 residues. CDR1 and CDR2 (germline): SGDLS, YYNGEE. The J segment lost 7 bases and the V segment lost 0 bases, leaving 7 bases of the junction unmatched. This chain's CDR3 is CASSVEGLAGVGNEQFF. The DNA of the CDR3 is TGTGCCAGCAGCGTAGAAGGACTAGCGGGGGTAGGGAATGAGCAGTTCTTC.

The CDR3 reads CASSQELAGDPYEQYF. CDR3 DNA sequence: TGCGCCAGCAGCCAGGAACTAGCGGGGGACCCCTACGAGCAGTACTTC. This rearrangement joins TRBV4-1 to TRBJ2-7; TRBD2 aligns across 11 bases. The CDR3 sequence is 16 residues long. The germline V gene has CDR1 MGHRA and CDR2 YSYEKL. Trimming removed 3 bases from V and 2 bases from J; junction bases left unmatched: 6.

This clone showed up just once. This chain uses TRBV19 with TRBJ1-2; D may be TRBD1 (6 bases). The CDR3 spans 12 residues. Deletions cut 5 bases from V and 8 bases from J, with 12 bases between. Germline-derived CDR1 and CDR2 are LNHDA and SQIVND (reference sequence). The CDR3 is CASSGHRVGYTF. The DNA for the CDR3 is TGTGCCAGTAGTGGGCACAGGGTCGGCTACACCTTC.

V and J are TRBV7-8 and TRBJ2-1, with 7 bases lining up with TRBD1. CDR1 and CDR2 (germline): SGHVS, FQNEAQ. This CDR3 has 13 residues. V trimming: 4 bases; J trimming: 8 bases; junction bases outside the gene matches: 5. The CDR3 DNA reads as TGTGCCAGCAGCTCGGCACAGGGGTATGAGCAGTTCTTC. This codes for CASSSAQGYEQFF.

There are a few counts of this clone. J is TRBJ1-5 and V is TRBV2; 8 bases align to TRBD1. This CDR3 is 15 amino acids long. Per germline, CDR1 SNHLY and CDR2 FYNNEI. J lost 4 bases, V lost 4 bases, and 6 bases had no gene match. CDR3 nucleotide sequence: TGTGCCAGCAGTGGGGACAGGATGGTTAATCAGCCCCAGCATTTT. Translating gives CASSGDRMVNQPQHF.

The chain is built from TRBV7-2 and TRBJ1-6, with 8 bases lining up with TRBD1. V was pared by 5 bases and J by 10 bases, with 10 bases of the junction left unmatched. Germline CDR1 and CDR2: SGHTA and FQGNSA. The length of the CDR3 is 15 residues. The CDR3 loop is CASSRDRSGSSPLHF. Written as DNA, the CDR3 is TGTGCCAGCAGCCGGGACAGGTCTGGGTCCTCACCCCTCCACTTT.

The chain combines TRBV6-2 or TRBV6-3 with TRBJ2-7; 7 bases agree with TRBD1. CDR3 length: 15 residues. CDR1 is MNHEY and CDR2 is SVGEGT in the germline V gene. The V gene end was trimmed by 6 bases and the J gene end by 0 bases; junction bases not matched to a gene: 8. The CDR3 DNA sequence: TGTGCCAGCAGCAACTTCCACAGGGGCTCCTACGAGCAGTACTTC. The encoded protein is CASSNFHRGSYEQYF.

The V gene is TRBV7-2, the J gene TRBJ1-5; 7 bases align to TRBD1. Germline loops: CDR1 SGHTA, CDR2 FQGNSA. Unmatched junction bases numbered 4, after V lost 5 bases and J lost 3 bases. This CDR3 contains 14 residues. The CDR3 sequence is CASSQTGDNQPQHF. The CDR3 coding sequence is TGTGCCAGCAGCCAAACAGGGGACAATCAGCCCCAGCATTTT.

The chain is built from TRBV5-1 and TRBJ2-1, with D maybe TRBD2 (7 bases). The V gene lost 4 bases and the J gene lost 0 bases, with 14 bases spanning the gap. This CDR3 is 16 amino acids long. CDR1 and CDR2 (germline): SGHRS, YFSETQ. CDR3 nucleotides: TGCGCCAGCAGCGGGGGGGCCAGCAGCTCCTACAATGAGCAGTTCTTC. Its translation is CASSGGASSSYNEQFF. The full variable domain, completed using reference TRBV5-1 and TRBJ2-1, is KAGVTQTPRYLIKTRGQQVTLSCSPISGHRSVSWYQQTPGQGLQFLFEYFSETQRNKGNFPGRFSGRQFSNSRSEMNVSTLELGDSALYLCASSGGASSSYNEQFFGPGTRLTVL.

The chain combines TRBV19 with TRBJ1-5; 9 bases align to TRBD1. CDR1 LNHDA and CDR2 SQIVND come from the germline V gene (reference sequence). The CDR3 runs 14 residues. Germline trimming cut 5 bases from V and 6 bases from J; bases unmatched to any gene: 5. The CDR3: CASSPRTGVQPQHF. CDR3 DNA sequence: TGTGCCAGTAGTCCGAGGACAGGGGTTCAGCCCCAGCATTTT.

J is TRBJ2-4 and V is TRBV11-2, with D perhaps matching TRBD2 (7 bases). The CDR3 contains 13 residues. The V gene lost 5 bases and the J gene lost 13 bases, with 18 bases spanning the gap. Germline lookup yields CDR1 SGHAT and CDR2 FQNNGV. CDR3 residues: CASSVGGLRMQYF. The DNA of the CDR3 is TGTGCCAGCAGCGTAGGGGGACTACGTATGCAGTACTTC.

The gene calls are TRBV18 and TRBJ1-1; the D gene is possibly TRBD1 (6 bases). The CDR3 is made up of 12 amino acids. The V gene lost 5 bases and the J gene lost 10 bases, with 14 bases spanning the gap. Per germline, CDR1 KGHSH and CDR2 LQKENI. This CDR3 reads CASSSNRERAFF. For the CDR3, the DNA is TGTGCCAGCTCATCAAACAGGGAGCGAGCTTTCTTT.

The chain couples TRBV6-2 or TRBV6-3 to TRBJ2-3; perhaps TRBD2 as D (6 bases). Germline lookup yields CDR1 MNHEY and CDR2 SVGEGT. CDR3 length: 15 residues. Trimming removed 1 base from V and 4 bases from J, with 12 bases in between. CDR3 protein: CASSYFGGGADTQYF. The DNA for the CDR3 is TGTGCCAGCAGTTACTTCGGGGGAGGAGCAGATACGCAGTATTTT.

The V gene is TRBV7-3, the J gene TRBJ2-3; TRBD1 matches at 7 bases. This CDR3 is 15 amino acids long. J was trimmed by 2 bases and V by 3 bases; bases with no gene match: 5. CDR1 and CDR2 from the germline V gene are SGHTA and FQGTGA. The CDR3 DNA follows: TGTGCCAGCAGCTTCAGACAGGGCCCCACAGATACGCAGTATTTT. Translation gives CASSFRQGPTDTQYF.

V and J are TRBV15 and TRBJ1-5, with D possibly being TRBD1 (6 bases). This CDR3 spans 15 amino acids. Trimming stripped 4 bases from V and 4 bases from J, with 14 bases between. Germline CDR1 and CDR2: LNHNV and YYDKDF (reference sequence). CDR3 DNA sequence: TGTGCCACCAGCATTCCTGACAGGTCGAATCAGCCCCAGCATTTT. It specifies CATSIPDRSNQPQHF.

The chain uses TRBV4-3 and TRBJ2-7; D perhaps matches TRBD2 (5 bases). Germline assignment: CDR1 LGHNA and CDR2 YSLEER. The length of the CDR3 is 13 residues. V lost 0 bases, J lost 3 bases, and 6 bases lay in between. The CDR3 DNA reads TGCGCCAGCAGCCAAGATCGGGGCTACGAGCAGTACTTC. Protein sequence: CASSQDRGYEQYF.

This chain uses TRBV9 with TRBJ2-7, with D unclear. The CDR3 sequence is 14 residues long. The germline V gene encodes CDR1 SGDLS and CDR2 YYNGEE. V shed 4 bases and J shed 2 bases, with 13 bases lying between them. CDR3 coding DNA: TGTGCCAGCAGCCAGTCACAAACCACCTACGAGCAGTACTTC. It codes for CASSQSQTTYEQYF.

This clone came up once. The gene calls are TRBV4-3 and TRBJ1-3; a weak D match, TRBD1 (5 bases). The CDR3 runs to 18 residues. The germline V gene has CDR1 LGHNA and CDR2 YSLEER. V was clipped by 1 base and J by 2 bases, with 18 bases between them. In DNA, the CDR3 is TGCGCCAGCAGCCAAGGATGGGGGGATCTTTCCACTGGAAACACCATATATTTT. Its protein is CASSQGWGDLSTGNTIYF.

The rearrangement uses TRBV3-1 (or the pseudogene TRBV3-2) and TRBJ1-3; D gene unclear. The CDR3 contains 16 residues. Trimming removed 1 base at V and 2 bases at J, with 12 bases between. From germline, CDR1 is LGHDT and CDR2 YNNKEL (reference sequence). CDR3 coding DNA: TGTGCCAGCAGCCAAGTTTCATCCAGGACTGGAAACACCATATATTTT. Translating it yields CASSQVSSRTGNTIYF.

This clone was detected a few times. The rearrangement uses TRBV6-5 and TRBJ1-2; possible D gene TRBD1, 6 bases. The CDR3 spans 14 residues. Germline loops: CDR1 MNHEY, CDR2 SVGAGI. V was shortened by 0 bases and J by 8 bases, with 13 bases between the two germline ends. CDR3 in amino acids: CASSYSGQGTGYTF. CDR3 nucleotides: TGTGCCAGCAGTTACTCGGGGCAGGGGACAGGCTACACCTTC.

This chain links TRBV6-5 with TRBJ1-4; the match to TRBD1 covers 9 bases. CDR1 is MNHEY, CDR2 SVGAGI, per germline. This CDR3 is 14 amino acids long. After removal of 5 bases from V and 8 bases from J, the junction contained 6 bases not matched to a gene. Here the CDR3 reads CASSRDRAGEKLFF. In DNA, the CDR3 is TGTGCCAGCAGTCGGGACAGGGCTGGCGAAAAACTGTTTTTT.